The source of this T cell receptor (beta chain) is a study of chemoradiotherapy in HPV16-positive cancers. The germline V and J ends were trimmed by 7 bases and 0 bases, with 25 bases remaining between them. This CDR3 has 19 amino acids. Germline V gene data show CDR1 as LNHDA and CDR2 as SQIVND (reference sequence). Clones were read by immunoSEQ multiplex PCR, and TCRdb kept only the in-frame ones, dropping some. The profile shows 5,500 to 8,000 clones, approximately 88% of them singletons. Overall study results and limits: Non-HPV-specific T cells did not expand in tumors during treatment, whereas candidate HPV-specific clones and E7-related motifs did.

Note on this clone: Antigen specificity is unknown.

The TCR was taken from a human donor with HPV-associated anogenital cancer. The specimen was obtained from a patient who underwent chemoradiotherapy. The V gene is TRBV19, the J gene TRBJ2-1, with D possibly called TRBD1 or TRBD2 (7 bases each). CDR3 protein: CASTATHRQGGGSYNEQFF. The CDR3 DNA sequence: TGTGCCAGTACCGCCACTCATCGACAGGGAGGGGGCTCCTACAATGAGCAGTTCTTC.